This T cell receptor beta chain is from a study of post-analysis software for immune sequencing data. About the study: Both relapsing-remitting and secondary progressive multiple sclerosis featured among the disease courses, as did progressive-relapsing multiple sclerosis.

Of note for this clonotype: Antigen unknown. A much larger clone lies a single base off, so this may be a read error.

Libraries were made from TCR beta cDNA, and they carried unique molecular identifiers. Input of roughly 0.9 to 11 million T cells yielded around 500,000 cDNA molecules. In TCRdb, the PCR reads were re-called with MiXCR into one record per CDR3 protein. The profile shows some 260,000 distinct CDR3 sequences, around 34% of them singletons. Overall study findings and caveats: A few TRBV segments appeared more often in patients than in controls, and TRBV5-6, TRBV5-1 and TRBV20-1 were among these. Analysis by F measure revealed that same-batch samples clustered strongly together.

Per the germline V gene, CDR1 is LNHNV and CDR2 is YYDKDF (reference sequence). The ends lost 0 bases at V and 11 bases at J; junction bases unmatched: 18. The CDR3 is made up of 17 amino acids. Material for sequencing was blood. The source is a girl between 10 and 17 years old with multiple sclerosis. The gene calls are TRBV15 and TRBJ2-5, with TRBD2 identical over 7 bases. The DNA of the CDR3 is TGTGCCACCAGCAGAGATAGGGGAACCGGGAGGTTTAATGAGCAGTACTTC. Translating it yields CATSRDRGTGRFNEQYF.